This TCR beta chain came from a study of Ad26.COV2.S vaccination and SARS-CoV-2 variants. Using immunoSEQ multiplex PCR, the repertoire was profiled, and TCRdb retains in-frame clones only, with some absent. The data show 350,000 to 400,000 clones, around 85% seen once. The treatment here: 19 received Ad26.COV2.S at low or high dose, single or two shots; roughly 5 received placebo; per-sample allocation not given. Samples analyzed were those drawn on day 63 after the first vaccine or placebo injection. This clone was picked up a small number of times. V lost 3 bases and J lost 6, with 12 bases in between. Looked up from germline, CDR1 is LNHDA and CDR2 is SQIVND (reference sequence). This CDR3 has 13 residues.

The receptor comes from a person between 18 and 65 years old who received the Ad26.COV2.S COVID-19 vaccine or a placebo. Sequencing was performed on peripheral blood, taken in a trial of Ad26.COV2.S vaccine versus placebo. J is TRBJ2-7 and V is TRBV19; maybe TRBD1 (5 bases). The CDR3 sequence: CASSIQAGREQYF. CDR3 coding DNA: TGTGCCAGTAGTATCCAGGCAGGGCGCGAGCAGTACTTC.